The 18 T cell receptor beta chains given below trace back to one sample, sequenced in a study of T cell responses to AZD1222 COVID-19 vaccine. Generated by immunoSEQ multiplex PCR, the TCRdb table keeps only in-frame clones and is missing some. This table has some 49,000 clones, about 83% appearing once. The sequenced sample was peripheral blood, obtained on day 0 of AZD1222 vaccination. All receptors come from an adult in good health.

The J gene is TRBJ1-4, the V gene TRBV7-6; 7 bases are shared with TRBD1. J gave up 0 bases and V 5 bases, and 3 bases lay outside the gene matches. This CDR3 is built from 15 residues. From germline, CDR1 is SGHVS and CDR2 FNYEAQ. CDR3 in amino acids: CASSIGTATNEKLFF. The CDR3 coding sequence is TGTGCCAGCAGCATTGGGACAGCAACTAATGAAAAACTGTTTTTT.

The V call is TRBV27, the J call TRBJ2-2, with D maybe TRBD1 (6 bases). The CDR3 is 14 amino acids. Trimming left V 8 bases short and J 7 bases short, with 17 bases between. The germline gives CDR1 MNHEY, CDR2 SMNVEV (reference sequence). This chain's CDR3 is CASRLQDRFGELFF. CDR3 bases: TGTGCCAGCCGACTTCAAGACAGGTTCGGGGAGCTGTTTTTT.

This clone was observed a few times. The J gene is TRBJ1-4, the V gene TRBV5-1; 8 bases align to TRBD1. The CDR3 covers 14 residues. Germline loops: CDR1 SGHRS, CDR2 YFSETQ. The V and J ends lost 7 bases and 7 bases, in that order; junction bases with no gene match: 9. CDR3 protein: CASGDRGYGEKLFF. CDR3 DNA: TGCGCCAGCGGTGACAGGGGATATGGTGAAAAACTGTTTTTT.

The V and J genes are TRBV7-9 and TRBJ1-1; D is uncertain. V was trimmed by 6 bases and J by 3 bases, leaving 11 bases between them. CDR3 size: 13 residues. Germline V CDR1 and CDR2: SEHNR, FQNEAQ (reference sequence). The CDR3 sequence is CASRLSSDTEAFF. Written as DNA, the CDR3 is TGTGCCAGCAGACTCTCCTCAGACACTGAAGCTTTCTTT.

In this sample, this clone turned up once. V usage is TRBV18 and J usage is TRBJ1-1; maybe TRBD1 (6 bases). The CDR3 consists of 12 residues. CDR1 and CDR2 (germline): KGHSH, LQKENI. The ends were cut back, 5 bases at V and 4 bases at J, with 8 bases in the middle. The CDR3 sequence is CASSADSTEAFF. The CDR3 region has the DNA TGTGCCAGCTCAGCGGACAGCACTGAAGCTTTCTTT.

This sequence joins TRBV6-6 and TRBJ2-5; 10 nucleotides match TRBD2. The trim removed 6 bases at V and 5 bases at J, leaving 12 bases unmatched. This CDR3 spans 16 amino acids. In germline, CDR1 is MNHNY, CDR2 SVGAGI (reference sequence). CDR3 DNA: TGTGCCAGCAGACAGCCGGGACTAGCGATGGGGGAGACCCAGTACTTC. Translated, it gives CASRQPGLAMGETQYF.

This clone has just a few counts. This chain joins TRBV19 and TRBJ1-1; 9 positions match TRBD1. The CDR3 has 17 amino acids. The ends lost 6 bases at V and 1 base at J; junction bases unmatched: 12. CDR1 is LNHDA and CDR2 is SQIVND in the germline V gene (reference sequence). The CDR3 loop is CASSPAGTGIRNTEAFF. As DNA, the CDR3 is TGTGCCAGTAGCCCGGCCGGGACAGGGATTCGGAACACTGAAGCTTTCTTT. The whole variable domain, remainder taken from reference TRBV19 and TRBJ1-1, is DGGITQSPKYLFRKEGQNVTLSCEQNLNHDAMYWYRQDPGQGLRLIYYSQIVNDFQKGDIAEGYSVSREKKESFPLTVTSAQKNPTAFYLCASSPAGTGIRNTEAFFGQGTRLTVV.

This clone was seen only a few times. This sequence joins TRBV6-2 or TRBV6-3 and TRBJ1-5; 8 nucleotides line up with TRBD1. The CDR3 extends over 20 amino acids. V was pared by 3 bases and J by 0 bases, with 16 bases of the junction left unmatched. Germline assignment: CDR1 MNHEY and CDR2 SVGEGT. In DNA, the CDR3 is TGTGCCAGCAGTTATAATACTGGGACAGGCCGCCCATATAGCAATCAGCCCCAGCATTTT. This gives the protein CASSYNTGTGRPYSNQPQHF.

The chain employs TRBV7-8 and TRBJ2-1, with D tentatively TRBD2 (5 bases). Germline V gene data show CDR1 as SGHVS and CDR2 as FQNEAQ. The germline V and J ends were trimmed by 2 bases and 3 bases, with 8 bases remaining between them. The CDR3 extends over 14 amino acids. CDR3 region: CASSLSRDYNEQFF. The CDR3, as DNA: TGTGCCAGCAGCTTATCCCGGGACTACAATGAGCAGTTCTTC.

The genes are TRBV7-9 and TRBJ1-4; D gene unclear. This CDR3 is built from 15 residues. The germline V gene encodes CDR1 SEHNR and CDR2 FQNEAQ (reference sequence). Trimming took 2 bases from V and 0 from J, leaving 7 bases between them. This CDR3 is CASSLLSTTNEKLFF. The CDR3 DNA follows: TGTGCCAGCAGCTTATTGAGTACAACTAATGAAAAACTGTTTTTT.

The chain carries TRBV28 and TRBJ2-5; 7 bases line up with TRBD1. Germline V CDR1 and CDR2: MDHEN, SYDVKM. This CDR3 region has 16 residues. Losses at the gene ends were 5 bases for V and 4 bases for J; bases not matched to a gene: 13. CDR3 in DNA: TGTGCCAGCAGTCGCCCGTTACAGGGGTTTGTAGAGACCCAGTACTTC. Its translation is CASSRPLQGFVETQYF.

There are a few counts of this clone. J is TRBJ1-2 and V is TRBV5-1; D is uncertain. The V and J ends lost 4 bases and 1 base respectively, with 11 bases between them. The CDR3 runs 14 residues. CDR1 is SGHRS, CDR2 YFSETQ, per germline. This chain's CDR3 is CASSEVGGNYGYTF. Here the CDR3 DNA reads TGCGCCAGCAGCGAGGTAGGCGGTAACTATGGCTACACCTTC.

This rearrangement joins TRBV2 to TRBJ2-7; D is tentatively TRBD1 or TRBD2 (6 bases each). The CDR3 has 13 amino acids. V lost 7 bases and J lost 2, with 12 bases in between. CDR1 and CDR2 (germline): SNHLY, FYNNEI. This chain's CDR3 is CASMEGVAYEQYF. The CDR3 DNA is TGTGCCAGCATGGAGGGGGTCGCCTACGAGCAGTACTTC.

The V gene is TRBV15, the J gene TRBJ2-7, with TRBD1 matching over 7 bases. Germline lookup yields CDR1 LNHNV and CDR2 YYDKDF (reference sequence). CDR3 size: 15 residues. The V segment lost 1 base and the J segment 2 bases; nucleotides outside the gene matches: 5. The DNA for the CDR3 is TGTGCCACCAGCAGAGCCCGGGACAGAACCTACGAGCAGTACTTC. Translating it yields CATSRARDRTYEQYF.

The V gene is TRBV7-9, the J gene TRBJ2-1; D gene unclear. This CDR3 spans 15 amino acids. V lost 2 bases and J 7 bases, leaving 15 bases between the germline ends. The V gene's germline CDR1 is SEHNR and CDR2 FQNEAQ (reference sequence). This chain's CDR3 is CASSLPPRLGNEQFF. CDR3 bases: TGTGCCAGCAGCTTACCCCCCAGGCTCGGTAATGAGCAGTTCTTC.

V is TRBV6-5 and J is TRBJ1-1, with 12 nucleotides matching TRBD1. The CDR3 length is 13 residues. Germline CDR1 is MNHEY and CDR2 is SVGAGI. J was trimmed by 11 bases and V by 6 bases; bases with no gene match: 7. CDR3 coding DNA: TGTGCCAGCAGCCCGGGACAGGGGGCGGACGCTTTCTTT. Its protein is CASSPGQGADAFF.

This chain links TRBV14 with TRBJ1-3; D unresolved. V dropped 0 bases and J dropped 0 bases, with 3 bases sitting between them. The CDR3 runs 14 residues. Germline V gives CDR1 SGHDN, CDR2 FVKESK. The CDR3 nucleotides are TGTGCCAGCAGCCAAGATGTCTCTGGAAACACCATATATTTT. Its protein is CASSQDVSGNTIYF. The full variable domain, completed using reference TRBV14 and TRBJ1-3, is EAGVTQFPSHSVIEKGQTVTLRCDPISGHDNLYWYRRVMGKEIKFLLHFVKESKQDESGMPNNRFLAERTGGTYSTLKVQPAELEDSGVYFCASSQDVSGNTIYFGEGSWLTVV.

This clone was found a few times. The chain carries TRBV7-9 and TRBJ1-4, with D perhaps matching TRBD1 (6 bases). Trimming pared 4 bases from V and 5 bases from J, leaving 17 bases between. CDR1 is SEHNR, CDR2 FQNEAQ, per germline (reference sequence). The CDR3 consists of 16 residues. The CDR3 sequence: CASSSLGGARNEKLFF. Written as DNA, the CDR3 is TGTGCCAGCAGCTCCCTGGGGGGGGCGAGGAATGAAAAACTGTTTTTT.